The text below deals with one TCR beta chain. The record originates from a study of blood T cell repertoires in COVID-19. Study-level information: Specimens from acute and convalescent COVID-19 originated in the United States, Italy and Spain. T cells, B-cell-depleted T cells, or PBMCs supplied cDNA or gDNA.

In the authors' workflow: Counts of nucleated cells, estimated from reference gene primer amplification, were obtained. Sequencing was performed with immunoSEQ multiplex PCR; in TCRdb, only in-frame clones are kept and a portion is missing. V, J and clone size reflect that table, while D and trimming were determined from the DNA. Counted here are approximately 160,000 clones, 70% to 90% occurring once; the ten biggest clones make up around 4.8%. This TCR was sampled from a woman aged 45 to 65 who had recovered from COVID-19. The source material was PBMCs or T cells enriched from blood (not recorded which).

CDR3 loop: CASSPANPGQINEKLFF. In DNA, the CDR3 is TGTGCCAGCTCACCCGCGAACCCGGGACAAATTAATGAAAAACTGTTTTTT. The V call is TRBV18, the J call TRBJ1-4; TRBD1 is a possible D gene (6 bases). The CDR3 length is 17 residues. Trimming left V 3 bases short and J 4 bases short, with 18 bases between. Germline CDR1 reads KGHSH; CDR2 reads LQKENI.